This TCR beta chain was sequenced in a study of blood T cell repertoires in COVID-19. Data came from immunoSEQ multiplex PCR; TCRdb stores just in-frame clones and leaves some out. The data contain over 300,000 clones, 87% of them singletons. Germline assignment: CDR1 LNHDA and CDR2 SQIVND (reference sequence). V gave up 3 bases and J gave up 1 base, with 18 bases separating them. CDR3 length: 17 residues. Sequencing was carried out using PBMCs or T cells enriched from blood (not recorded which). This TCR was sampled from a woman in her 30s who had recovered from COVID-19. This chain connects TRBV19 to TRBJ2-5; D unclear. The CDR3 DNA follows: TGTGCCAGTAGTATTGAGAGGCGGCGGTCGATCCAAGAGACCCAGTACTTC. It translates to CASSIERRRSIQETQYF.